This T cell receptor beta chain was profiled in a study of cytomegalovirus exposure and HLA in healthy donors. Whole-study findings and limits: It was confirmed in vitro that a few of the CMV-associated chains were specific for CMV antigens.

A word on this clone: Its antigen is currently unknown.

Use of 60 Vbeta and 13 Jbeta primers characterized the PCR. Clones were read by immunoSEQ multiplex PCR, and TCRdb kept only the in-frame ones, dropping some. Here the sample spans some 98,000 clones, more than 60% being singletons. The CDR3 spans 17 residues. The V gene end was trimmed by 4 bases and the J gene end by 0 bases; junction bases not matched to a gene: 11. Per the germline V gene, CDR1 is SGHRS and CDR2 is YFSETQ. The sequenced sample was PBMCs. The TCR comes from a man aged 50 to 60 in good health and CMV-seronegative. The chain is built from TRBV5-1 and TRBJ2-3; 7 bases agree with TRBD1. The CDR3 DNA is TGCGCCAGCAGCCCCCTGACCGGGACAGTAAGCACAGATACGCAGTATTTT. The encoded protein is CASSPLTGTVSTDTQYF.